These T cell receptor beta chains were read from a single sample in a study of control samples from healthy donors and cancer patients. Some clones are missing from TCRdb's copy, which holds only in-frame ones; the method was immunoSEQ multiplex PCR. Of roughly 170,000 clones in the sample, 85% to 95% were seen once. Input material: blood. The origin of the receptors is a woman between 55 and 75 years old in good health. The CDR3 runs from the conserved cysteine through the conserved F or W. The D gene is left open where the match is weak. The size of a clone is reported for some rows only, either as once, few or many, or as a class for expanded clones.

j_gene | v_gene | d_gene | abundance | CDR3nt | CDR3aa
TRBJ2-7 | TRBV6-5 | . | . | TGTGCCAGCAGAGGGAGCAGCTCCTACGAGCAGTACTTC | CASRGSSSYEQYF
TRBJ2-6 | TRBV4-3 | . | . | TGCGCCAGCAGCCAAGAGGGGGGACCCTGGGCCAACGTCCTGACTTTC | CASSQEGGPWANVLTF
TRBJ1-1 | TRBV14 | . | . | TGTGCCAGCAGCCAAGATCAGGGTTGGGGAATAATTAGCACTGAAGCTTTCTTT | CASSQDQGWGIISTEAFF
TRBJ2-5 | TRBV7-6 | . | . | TGTGCCAGCAGCTTAGGACAGGTACAAGAGACCCAGTACTTC | CASSLGQVQETQYF
TRBJ2-1 | TRBV2 | TRBD1 | . | TGTGCCAGCATGCCGGGACAGGGGGCTAGTAAGCGGGGTAATGAGCAGTTCTTC | CASMPGQGASKRGNEQFF
TRBJ1-2 | TRBV6-2/TRBV6-3 | . | . | TGTGCCAGCAGTTACTCGGCTACAACGGATGGCTACACCTTC | CASSYSATTDGYTF
TRBJ1-5 | TRBV19 | . | few | TGTGCCAGTAGTGCCAGCAGGGAGAAGAATCAGCCCCAGCATTTT | CASSASREKNQPQHF
TRBJ1-6 | TRBV27 | TRBD1 | . | TGTGCCAGCAGCCGTACAGGGGCGGGTTCACCCCTCCACTTT | CASSRTGAGSPLHF
TRBJ2-1 | TRBV7-6 | . | . | TGTGCCAGCAGCCCAACTCGAGCCCAGGGAGGATGGATCTTC | CASSPTRAQGGWIF
TRBJ1-1 | TRBV18 | . | . | TGTGCCAGCTCCCTTACAGGGACCCTCACTGAAGCTTTCTTT | CASSLTGTLTEAFF
TRBJ1-4 | TRBV7-9 | . | . | TGTGCCAGCAGCTTCCAACAGGGTGGAGATGAAAAACTGTTTTTT | CASSFQQGGDEKLFF
TRBJ2-2 | TRBV2 | . | . | TGTGCCAGCACTGGGGTACCTACGAACACCGGGGAGCTGTTTTTT | CASTGVPTNTGELFF
TRBJ1-6 | TRBV9 | TRBD1 | . | TGTGCCAGCAGCGTAGGATCACAGGGGGCGGCTTCACCCCTCCACTTT | CASSVGSQGAASPLHF
TRBJ1-2 | TRBV7-9 | . | . | TGTGCCAGCAGCTTAGCGGATCCCTATGGCTACACCTTC | CASSLADPYGYTF
TRBJ2-1 | TRBV5-8 | . | . | TGTGCCAGCAGCTTCCGTGTTCCAAGATACAATGAGCAGTTCTTC | CASSFRVPRYNEQFF
TRBJ1-5 | TRBV6-6 | . | . | TGTGCCAGCAGTCCCGGCGGGGACCCCAATCAGCCCCAGCATTTT | CASSPGGDPNQPQHF
TRBJ1-1 | TRBV19 | . | . | TGTGCCAGTAGTATTCTGGCAGGCACTGAAGCTTTCTTT | CASSILAGTEAFF
TRBJ2-7 | TRBV19 | . | . | TGTGCCAGTAGTAGATTCGGGTTTGGGACCGATACCTACGAGCAGTACTTC | CASSRFGFGTDTYEQYF
TRBJ1-4 | TRBV24-1 | . | . | TGTGCCACCAACCGGGACCCATATGAAAAACTGTTTTTT | CATNRDPYEKLFF
TRBJ2-5 | TRBV18 | TRBD2 | . | TGTGCCAGCTCACGGGGGAGCGGGGGATTTAAAGAGACCCAGTACTTC | CASSRGSGGFKETQYF